The rows below give T cell receptor beta chains drawn from one sample of a study of cytomegalovirus exposure and HLA in healthy donors. Here immunoSEQ multiplex PCR was the method, and the copy in TCRdb shows in-frame clones only, minus some. The sample records around 150,000 clones, just under 90% being singletons. Input material: PBMCs. Source of these receptors: a woman aged 18 to 35 in good health and CMV-seropositive. The CDR3 runs from the conserved cysteine through the conserved F or W. D genes are given only for firm matches. A row's size may be missing; if present it is once, few, many or a size class.

j_call	d_call	v_call	clone_size	cdr3_aa	cdr3_nt
TRBJ1-1	TRBD1	TRBV6-1	-	CASRITGDRSEAFF	TGTGCCAGTAGGATTACCGGGGACAGGAGTGAAGCTTTCTTT
TRBJ1-1	-	TRBV19	-	CASSEGVLSAFF	TGTGCCAGTAGTGAAGGGGTGTTGAGTGCTTTCTTT
TRBJ2-1	-	TRBV9	once	CASSGSGTIRETYNEQFF	TGTGCCAGCAGCGGCAGCGGGACAATCCGGGAAACCTACAATGAGCAGTTCTTC
TRBJ1-2	-	TRBV7-2	-	CASSLLGGLYGYTF	TGTGCCAGCAGCTTACTGGGAGGGCTTTATGGCTACACCTTC
TRBJ2-1	-	TRBV7-3	-	CASSFTLAANEQFF	TGTGCCAGCAGCTTTACGCTAGCCGCCAATGAGCAGTTCTTC
TRBJ1-5	TRBD1	TRBV13	-	CASSRRQGNQPQHF	TGTGCCAGCAGCCGTCGACAGGGGAATCAGCCCCAGCATTTT
TRBJ2-7	TRBD2	TRBV5-1	-	CASSLGVSGSNEQYF	TGCGCCAGCAGCTTAGGTGTGAGCGGGAGTAACGAGCAGTACTTC
TRBJ2-4	TRBD2	TRBV5-5	-	CASSFGSGNAQYF	TGTGCCAGCAGCTTCGGTAGCGGGAACGCCCAGTACTTC
TRBJ2-1	-	TRBV27	-	CATYQQGNYNEQFF	TGTGCCACCTACCAACAGGGTAACTACAATGAGCAGTTCTTC
TRBJ2-1	-	TRBV7-3	-	CASSFDSDEQFF	TGTGCCAGCAGCTTTGACTCCGATGAGCAGTTCTTC
TRBJ1-5	-	TRBV2	-	CASRATSGRSFNQPQHF	TGTGCCAGCAGGGCCACCTCCGGGAGGTCGTTTAATCAGCCCCAGCATTTT
TRBJ2-4	TRBD1	TRBV29-1	-	CSAWTGKNIQYF	TGCAGCGCCTGGACAGGGAAAAACATTCAGTACTTC
TRBJ2-7	-	TRBV12-5	-	CASGLTTRGLVYEQYF	TGTGCTAGTGGTTTGACTACACGCGGGCTAGTCTACGAGCAGTACTTC
TRBJ2-3	TRBD1	TRBV29-1	-	CSAPTGGSSETGRTDTQYF	TGCAGCGCCCCAACAGGTGGCTCCTCGGAGACAGGGCGCACAGATACGCAGTATTTT
TRBJ2-3	TRBD2	TRBV7-9	-	CASSSTSAGTDTQYF	TGTGCCAGCAGCTCAACTAGCGCCGGGACAGATACGCAGTATTTT
TRBJ1-3	-	TRBV18	-	CASSPGHSGNTIYF	TGTGCCAGCTCACCGGGACACTCTGGAAACACCATATATTTT
TRBJ2-1	-	TRBV2	-	CAVPGGTYNEQFF	TGTGCCGTCCCAGGCGGGACGTACAATGAGCAGTTCTTC
TRBJ1-5	-	TRBV28	few	CASSPGRGNQPQHF	TGTGCCAGCAGTCCGGGCAGGGGAAATCAGCCCCAGCATTTT
TRBJ2-2	-	TRBV6-4	-	CASSDSSGVYTGELFF	TGTGCCAGCAGTGACTCATCTGGAGTATACACCGGGGAGCTGTTTTTT
TRBJ2-7	-	TRBV5-1	few	CASSQGLKYEQYF	TGCGCCAGCAGTCAGGGACTTAAGTACGAGCAGTACTTC
TRBJ1-2	-	TRBV9	-	CASSPQGEYGYTF	TGTGCCAGCAGCCCACAGGGAGAATATGGCTACACCTTC
TRBJ2-5	-	TRBV2	-	CASRLQETQYF	TGTGCCAGCAGGTTACAAGAGACCCAGTACTTC
TRBJ2-4	-	TRBV5-4	-	CASSFVSADIQYF	TGTGCCAGCAGCTTCGTCTCGGCGGACATTCAGTACTTC
TRBJ2-5	-	TRBV6-5	-	CASRWGRQETQYF	TGTGCCAGCCGGTGGGGGCGACAAGAGACCCAGTACTTC
TRBJ1-5	TRBD1	TRBV7-2	few	CASSSNTGGQPQHF	TGTGCCAGCAGCTCCAATACAGGGGGTCAGCCCCAGCATTTT
TRBJ2-5	TRBD2	TRBV6-1	-	CASRVAGAGETQYF	TGTGCCAGCAGGGTAGCGGGAGCGGGGGAGACCCAGTACTTC
TRBJ2-7	TRBD2	TRBV18	-	CASSPLMAGEKYF	TGTGCCAGCTCACCACTGATGGCGGGAGAGAAGTACTTC
TRBJ2-1	TRBD2	TRBV28	-	CASVGKASGSFDEQFF	TGTGCCAGCGTGGGAAAGGCTAGCGGGAGTTTCGATGAGCAGTTCTTC
TRBJ2-5	-	TRBV6-1	-	CASSDRTAGKETQYF	TGTGCCAGCAGTGACAGGACCGCCGGGAAAGAGACCCAGTACTTC